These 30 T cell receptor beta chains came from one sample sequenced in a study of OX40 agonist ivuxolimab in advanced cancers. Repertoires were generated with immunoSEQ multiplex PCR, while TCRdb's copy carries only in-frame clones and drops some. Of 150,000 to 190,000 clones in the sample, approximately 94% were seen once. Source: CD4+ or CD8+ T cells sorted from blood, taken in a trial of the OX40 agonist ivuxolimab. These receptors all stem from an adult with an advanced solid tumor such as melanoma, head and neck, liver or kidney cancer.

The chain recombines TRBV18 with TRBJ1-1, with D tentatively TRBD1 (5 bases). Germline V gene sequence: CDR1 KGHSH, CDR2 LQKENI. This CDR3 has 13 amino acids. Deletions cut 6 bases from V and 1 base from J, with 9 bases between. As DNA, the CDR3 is TGTGCCAGCTCCCATGGGGGGAACACTGAAGCTTTCTTT. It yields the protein CASSHGGNTEAFF.

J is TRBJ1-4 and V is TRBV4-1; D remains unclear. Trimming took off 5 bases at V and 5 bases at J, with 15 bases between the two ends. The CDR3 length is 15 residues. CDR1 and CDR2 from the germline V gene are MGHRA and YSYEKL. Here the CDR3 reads CASSVQSPGNEKLFF. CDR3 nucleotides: TGCGCCAGCAGCGTCCAATCACCTGGGAATGAAAAACTGTTTTTT.

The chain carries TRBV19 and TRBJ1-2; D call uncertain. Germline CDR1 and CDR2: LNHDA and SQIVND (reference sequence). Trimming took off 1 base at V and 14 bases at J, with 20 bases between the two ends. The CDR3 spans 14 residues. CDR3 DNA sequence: TGTGCCAGTAGTATAGGAGCAGCCCGGCACCTACCTACCTTC. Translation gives CASSIGAARHLPTF.

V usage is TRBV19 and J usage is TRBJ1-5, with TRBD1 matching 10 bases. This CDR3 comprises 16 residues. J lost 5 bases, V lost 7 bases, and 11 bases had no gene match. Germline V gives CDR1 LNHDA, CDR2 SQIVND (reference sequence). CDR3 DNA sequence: TGTGCCAGTATATCCGGCGTGGGACAGGGGTATCAGCCCCAGCATTTT. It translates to CASISGVGQGYQPQHF.

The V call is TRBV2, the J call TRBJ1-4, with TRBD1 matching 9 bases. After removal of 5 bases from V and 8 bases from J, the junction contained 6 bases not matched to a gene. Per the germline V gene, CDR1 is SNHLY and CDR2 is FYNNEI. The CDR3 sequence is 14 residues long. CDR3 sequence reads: CASSRQGGQEKLFF. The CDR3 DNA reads TGTGCCAGCAGTCGACAGGGGGGACAAGAAAAACTGTTTTTT.

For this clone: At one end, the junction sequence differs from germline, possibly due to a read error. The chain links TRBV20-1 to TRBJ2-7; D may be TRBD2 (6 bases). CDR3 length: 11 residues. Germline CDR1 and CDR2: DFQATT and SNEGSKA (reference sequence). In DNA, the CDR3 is TGCAGTGCTAGAGATGGAACGGGCGGGGACTTC. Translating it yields CSARDGTGGDF.

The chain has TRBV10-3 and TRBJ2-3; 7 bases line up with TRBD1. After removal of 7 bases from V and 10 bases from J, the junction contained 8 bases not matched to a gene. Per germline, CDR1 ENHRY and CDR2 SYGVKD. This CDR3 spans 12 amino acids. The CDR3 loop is CAINTGTAPQYF. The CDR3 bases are TGTGCCATCAACACCGGGACAGCCCCGCAGTATTTT.

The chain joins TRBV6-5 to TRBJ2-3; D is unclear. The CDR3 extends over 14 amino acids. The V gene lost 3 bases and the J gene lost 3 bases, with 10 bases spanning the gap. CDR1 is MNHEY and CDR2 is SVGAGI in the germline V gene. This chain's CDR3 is CASSYRARTDTQYF. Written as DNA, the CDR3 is TGTGCCAGCAGTTATCGGGCCCGGACAGATACGCAGTATTTT.

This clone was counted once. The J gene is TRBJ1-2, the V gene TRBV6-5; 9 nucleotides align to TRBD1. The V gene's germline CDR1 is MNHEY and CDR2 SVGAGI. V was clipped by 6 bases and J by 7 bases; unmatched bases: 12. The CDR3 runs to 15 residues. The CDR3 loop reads CASSTSGTGRTGYTF. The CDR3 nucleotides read TGTGCCAGCAGCACTAGCGGGACAGGGAGGACTGGCTACACCTTC.

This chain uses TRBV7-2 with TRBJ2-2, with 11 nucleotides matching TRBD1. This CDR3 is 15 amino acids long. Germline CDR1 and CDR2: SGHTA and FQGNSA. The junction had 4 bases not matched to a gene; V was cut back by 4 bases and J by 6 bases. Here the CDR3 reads CASSSRTGGPGELFF. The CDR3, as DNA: TGTGCCAGCAGCTCTCGGACAGGGGGCCCCGGGGAGCTGTTTTTT.

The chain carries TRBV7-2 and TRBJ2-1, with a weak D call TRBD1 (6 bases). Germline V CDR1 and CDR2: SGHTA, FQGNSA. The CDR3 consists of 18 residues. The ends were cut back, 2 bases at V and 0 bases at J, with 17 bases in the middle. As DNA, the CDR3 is TGTGCCAGCAGCTTAAGCCCCGGCTGGGGGCTCTCCTACAATGAGCAGTTCTTC. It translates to CASSLSPGWGLSYNEQFF.

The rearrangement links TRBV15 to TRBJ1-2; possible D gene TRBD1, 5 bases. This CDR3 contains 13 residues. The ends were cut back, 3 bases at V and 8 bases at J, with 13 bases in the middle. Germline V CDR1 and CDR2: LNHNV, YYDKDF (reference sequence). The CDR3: CATSRGPTEGYTF. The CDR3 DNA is TGTGCCACCAGCAGGGGACCGACGGAGGGCTACACCTTC.

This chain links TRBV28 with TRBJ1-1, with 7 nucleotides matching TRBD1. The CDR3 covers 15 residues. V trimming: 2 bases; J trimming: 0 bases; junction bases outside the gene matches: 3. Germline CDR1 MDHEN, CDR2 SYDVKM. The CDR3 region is CASSLRTGLNTEAFF. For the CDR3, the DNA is TGTGCCAGCAGTTTAAGGACAGGTCTGAACACTGAAGCTTTCTTT.

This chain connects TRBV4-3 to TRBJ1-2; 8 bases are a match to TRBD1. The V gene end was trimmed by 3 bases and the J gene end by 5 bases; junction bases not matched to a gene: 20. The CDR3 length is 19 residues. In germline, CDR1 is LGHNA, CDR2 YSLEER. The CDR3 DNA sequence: TGCGCCAGCAGCCAGGTGGTGTGGGGACAGGCCGCTGGGGCGTATGGCTACACCTTC. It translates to CASSQVVWGQAAGAYGYTF.

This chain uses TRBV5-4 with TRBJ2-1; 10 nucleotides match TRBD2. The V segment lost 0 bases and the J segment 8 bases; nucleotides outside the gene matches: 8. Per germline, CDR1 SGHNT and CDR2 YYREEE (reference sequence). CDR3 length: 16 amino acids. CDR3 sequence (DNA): TGTGCCAGCAGCTTGGAAAGCGGGAGGGCCGGGGATGAGCAGTTCTTC. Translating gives CASSLESGRAGDEQFF.

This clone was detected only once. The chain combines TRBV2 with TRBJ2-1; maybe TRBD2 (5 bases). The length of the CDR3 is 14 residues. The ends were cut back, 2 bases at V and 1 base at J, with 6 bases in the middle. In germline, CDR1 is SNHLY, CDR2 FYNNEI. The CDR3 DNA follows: TGTGCCAGCAGTGAAACTAGTTCCTACAATGAGCAGTTCTTC. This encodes CASSETSSYNEQFF.

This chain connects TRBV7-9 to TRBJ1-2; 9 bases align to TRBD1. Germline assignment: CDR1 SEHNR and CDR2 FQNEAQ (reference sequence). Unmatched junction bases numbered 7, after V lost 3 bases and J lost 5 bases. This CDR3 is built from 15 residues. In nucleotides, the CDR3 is TGTGCCAGCAGCTTGAGACAGGGGGTTAATTATGGCTACACCTTC. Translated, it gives CASSLRQGVNYGYTF.

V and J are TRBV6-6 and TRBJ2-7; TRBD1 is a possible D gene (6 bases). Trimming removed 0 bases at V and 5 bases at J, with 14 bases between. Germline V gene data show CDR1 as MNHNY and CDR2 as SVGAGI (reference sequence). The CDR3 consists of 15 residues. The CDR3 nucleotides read TGTGCCAGCAGTTACTCGGCTGGGGGCCCCCACGAGCAGTACTTC. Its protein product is CASSYSAGGPHEQYF.

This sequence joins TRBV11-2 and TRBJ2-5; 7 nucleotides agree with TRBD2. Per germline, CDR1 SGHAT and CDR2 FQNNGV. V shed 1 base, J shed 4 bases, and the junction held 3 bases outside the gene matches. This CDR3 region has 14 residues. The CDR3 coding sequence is TGTGCCAGCAGCTTAGGAGGGAGGGGAGAGACCCAGTACTTC. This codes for CASSLGGRGETQYF.

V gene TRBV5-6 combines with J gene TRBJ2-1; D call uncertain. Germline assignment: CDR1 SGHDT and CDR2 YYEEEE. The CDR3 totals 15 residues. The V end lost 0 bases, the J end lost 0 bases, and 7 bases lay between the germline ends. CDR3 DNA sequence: TGTGCCAGCAGCTTGGTTTGGGACTCCTACAATGAGCAGTTCTTC. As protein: CASSLVWDSYNEQFF.

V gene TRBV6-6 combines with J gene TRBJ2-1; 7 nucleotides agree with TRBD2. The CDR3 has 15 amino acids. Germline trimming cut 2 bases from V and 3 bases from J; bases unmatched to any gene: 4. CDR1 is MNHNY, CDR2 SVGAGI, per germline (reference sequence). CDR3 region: CASSYGTSDYNEQFF. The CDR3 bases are TGTGCCAGCAGTTACGGTACTAGCGACTACAATGAGCAGTTCTTC.

The CDR3 loop reads CASSPPSAGGLVQYF. The CDR3 DNA sequence: TGTGCCAGCAGCCCTCCATCCGCCGGGGGGTTGGTGCAGTACTTC. The V and J genes are TRBV7-2 and TRBJ2-7; TRBD2 matches 7 bases. J lost 9 bases, V lost 5 bases, and 16 bases had no gene match. Germline CDR1 SGHTA, CDR2 FQGNSA. The CDR3 sequence is 15 residues long.

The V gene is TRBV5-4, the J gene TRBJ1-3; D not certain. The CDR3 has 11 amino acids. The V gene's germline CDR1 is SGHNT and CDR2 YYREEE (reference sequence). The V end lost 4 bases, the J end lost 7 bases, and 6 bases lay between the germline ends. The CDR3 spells CASSQANTIYF. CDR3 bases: TGTGCCAGCAGCCAGGCCAACACCATATATTTT.

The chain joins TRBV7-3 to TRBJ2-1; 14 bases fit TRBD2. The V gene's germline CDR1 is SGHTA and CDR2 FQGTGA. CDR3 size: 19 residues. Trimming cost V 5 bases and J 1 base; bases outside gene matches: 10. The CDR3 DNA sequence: TGTGCCAGCAGCCCACGTGGGACTAGCGGGAGTAAGTCCTACAATGAGCAGTTCTTC. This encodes CASSPRGTSGSKSYNEQFF.

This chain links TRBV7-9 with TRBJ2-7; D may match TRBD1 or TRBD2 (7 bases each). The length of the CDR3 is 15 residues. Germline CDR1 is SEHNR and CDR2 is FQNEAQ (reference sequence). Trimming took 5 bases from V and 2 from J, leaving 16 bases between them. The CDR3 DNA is TGTGCCAGCAGCCCCAGGGGGGGGAACCCCTACGAGCAGTACTTC. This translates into CASSPRGGNPYEQYF.

In DNA, the CDR3 is TGTGCCAGCAGTGATCAAGCGGGACAATCCTACACCTTC. This sequence encodes CASSDQAGQSYTF. The chain joins TRBV6-1 to TRBJ1-2, with D possibly TRBD1 on 6 matching bases. V shed 3 bases and J shed 10 bases, with 15 bases lying between them. The germline gives CDR1 MNHNS, CDR2 SASEGT. The CDR3 contains 13 residues.

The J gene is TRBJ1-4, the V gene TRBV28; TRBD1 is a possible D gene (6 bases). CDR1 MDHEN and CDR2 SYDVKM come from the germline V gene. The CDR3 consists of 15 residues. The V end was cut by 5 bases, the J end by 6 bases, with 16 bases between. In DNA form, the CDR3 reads TGTGCCAGCAGTCCCCTCGGGGGGCCCGATGAAAAACTGTTTTTT. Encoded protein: CASSPLGGPDEKLFF.

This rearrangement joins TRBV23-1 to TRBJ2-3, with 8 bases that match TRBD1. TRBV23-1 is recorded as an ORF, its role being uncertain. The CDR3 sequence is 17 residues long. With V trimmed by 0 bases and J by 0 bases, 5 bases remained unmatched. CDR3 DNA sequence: TGCGCCAGCAGTCAATCCTGGGGACAGGTAAGCACAGATACGCAGTATTTT. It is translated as CASSQSWGQVSTDTQYF.

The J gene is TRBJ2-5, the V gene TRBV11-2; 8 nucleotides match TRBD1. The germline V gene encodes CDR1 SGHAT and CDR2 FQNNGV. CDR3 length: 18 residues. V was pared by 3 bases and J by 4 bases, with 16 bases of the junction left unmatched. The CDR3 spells CASSLSMGQGAQGETQYF. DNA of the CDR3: TGTGCCAGCAGCTTGTCGATGGGGCAGGGGGCGCAGGGAGAGACCCAGTACTTC.

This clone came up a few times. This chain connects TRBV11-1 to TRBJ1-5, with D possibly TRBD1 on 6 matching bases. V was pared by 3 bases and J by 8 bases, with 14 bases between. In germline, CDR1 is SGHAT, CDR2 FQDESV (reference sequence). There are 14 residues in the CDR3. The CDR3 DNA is TGTGCCAGCAGCTTGGACAGTTCGTCTGAGCCCCAGCATTTT. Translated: CASSLDSSSEPQHF.